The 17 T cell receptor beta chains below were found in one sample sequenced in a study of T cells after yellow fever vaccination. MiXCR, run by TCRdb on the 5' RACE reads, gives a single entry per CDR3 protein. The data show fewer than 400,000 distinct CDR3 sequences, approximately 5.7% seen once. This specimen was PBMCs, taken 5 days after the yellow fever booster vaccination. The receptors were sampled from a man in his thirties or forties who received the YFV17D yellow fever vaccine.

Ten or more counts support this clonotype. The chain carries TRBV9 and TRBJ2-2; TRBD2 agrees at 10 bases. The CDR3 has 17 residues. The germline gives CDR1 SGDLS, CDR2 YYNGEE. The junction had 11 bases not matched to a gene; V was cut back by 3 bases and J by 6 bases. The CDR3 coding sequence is TGTGCCAGCAGCGGACCACGGAGCGGGAGGGCCGCCGGGGAGCTGTTTTTT. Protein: CASSGPRSGRAAGELFF. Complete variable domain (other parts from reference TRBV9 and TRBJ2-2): DSGVTQTPKHLITATGQRVTLRCSPRSGDLSVYWYQQSLDQGLQFLIQYYNGEERAKGNILERFSAQQFPDLHSELNLSSLELGDSALYFCASSGPRSGRAAGELFFGEGSRLTVL.

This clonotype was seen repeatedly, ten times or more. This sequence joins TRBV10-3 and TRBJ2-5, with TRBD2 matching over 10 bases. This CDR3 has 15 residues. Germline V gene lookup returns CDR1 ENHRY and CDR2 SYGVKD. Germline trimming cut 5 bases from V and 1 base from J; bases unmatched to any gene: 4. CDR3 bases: TGTGCCATCAGTTTAGCGGGAGGTTCCCAAGAGACCCAGTACTTC. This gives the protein CAISLAGGSQETQYF.

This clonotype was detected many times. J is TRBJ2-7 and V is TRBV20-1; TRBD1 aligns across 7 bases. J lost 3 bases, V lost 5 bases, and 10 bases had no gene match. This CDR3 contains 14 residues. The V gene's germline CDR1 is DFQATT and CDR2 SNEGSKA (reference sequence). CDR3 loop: CSAWGTASNYEQYF. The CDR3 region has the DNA TGCAGTGCTTGGGGGACAGCGAGTAACTACGAGCAGTACTTC.

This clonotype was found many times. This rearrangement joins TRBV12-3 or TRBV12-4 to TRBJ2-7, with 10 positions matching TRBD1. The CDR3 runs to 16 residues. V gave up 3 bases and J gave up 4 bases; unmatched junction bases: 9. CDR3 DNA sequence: TGTGCCAGCAGTTTCGTTCCGGGACAGGGGTTGTACGAGCAGTACTTC. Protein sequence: CASSFVPGQGLYEQYF.

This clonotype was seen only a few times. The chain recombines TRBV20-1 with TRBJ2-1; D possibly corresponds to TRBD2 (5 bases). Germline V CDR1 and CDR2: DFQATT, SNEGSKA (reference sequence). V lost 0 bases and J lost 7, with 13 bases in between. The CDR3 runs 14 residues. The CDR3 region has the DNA TGCAGTGCTAGAGATTGGGCTAGCAGGAATGAGCAGTTCTTC. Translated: CSARDWASRNEQFF.

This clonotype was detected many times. The CDR3 coding sequence is TGTGCCAGCAGCTTCACCGGGACTCCGGAATACACCTTC. Its protein is CASSFTGTPEYTF. V gene TRBV11-2 combines with J gene TRBJ1-2; D is possibly TRBD1 (5 bases). The V gene lost 3 bases and the J gene lost 11 bases, with 16 bases spanning the gap. The CDR3 has 13 residues. Looked up from germline, CDR1 is SGHAT and CDR2 is FQNNGV.

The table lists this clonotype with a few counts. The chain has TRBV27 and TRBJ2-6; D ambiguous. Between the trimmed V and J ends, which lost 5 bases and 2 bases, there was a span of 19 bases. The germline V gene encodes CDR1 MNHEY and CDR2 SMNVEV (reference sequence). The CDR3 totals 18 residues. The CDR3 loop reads CASSPSPPQPAGANVLTF. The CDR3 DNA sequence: TGTGCCAGCAGTCCCAGTCCCCCTCAGCCAGCTGGGGCCAACGTCCTGACTTTC. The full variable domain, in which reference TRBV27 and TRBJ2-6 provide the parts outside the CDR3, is EAQVTQNPRYLITVTGKKLTVTCSQNMNHEYMSWYRQDPGLGLRQIYYSMNVEVTDKGDVPEGYKVSRKEKRNFPLILESPSPNQTSLYFCASSPSPPQPAGANVLTFGAGSRLTVL.

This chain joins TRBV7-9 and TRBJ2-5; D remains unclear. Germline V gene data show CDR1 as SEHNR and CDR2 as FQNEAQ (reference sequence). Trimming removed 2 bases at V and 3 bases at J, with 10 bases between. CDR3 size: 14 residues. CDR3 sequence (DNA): TGTGCCAGCAGCTTATCGAGATCGGAAGAGACCCAGTACTTC. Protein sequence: CASSLSRSEETQYF.

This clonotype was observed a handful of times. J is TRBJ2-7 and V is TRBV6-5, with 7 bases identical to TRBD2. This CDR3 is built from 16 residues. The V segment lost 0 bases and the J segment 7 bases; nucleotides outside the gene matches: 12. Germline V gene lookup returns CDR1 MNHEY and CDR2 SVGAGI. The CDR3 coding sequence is TGTGCCAGCAGTTACTCGAGAGGGAGGGAGGAGGTTGAGCAGTACTTC. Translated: CASSYSRGREEVEQYF.

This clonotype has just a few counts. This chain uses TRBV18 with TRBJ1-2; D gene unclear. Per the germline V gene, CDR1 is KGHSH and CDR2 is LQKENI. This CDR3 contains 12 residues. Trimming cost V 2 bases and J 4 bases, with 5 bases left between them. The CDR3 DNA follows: TGTGCCAGCTCACCAAGTGGCTATGGCTACACCTTC. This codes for CASSPSGYGYTF.

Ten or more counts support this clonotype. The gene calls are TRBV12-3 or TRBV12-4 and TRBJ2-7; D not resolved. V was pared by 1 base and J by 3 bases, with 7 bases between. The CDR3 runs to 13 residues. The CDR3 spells CASSLGTLYEQYF. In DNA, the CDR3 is TGTGCCAGCAGTTTAGGGACCCTCTACGAGCAGTACTTC.

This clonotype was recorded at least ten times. CDR3 sequence reads: CASSPLAGGEVTQYF. The CDR3 DNA reads TGTGCCAGCAGTCCCTTAGCGGGAGGGGAGGTGACCCAGTACTTC. The chain uses TRBV12-3 or TRBV12-4 and TRBJ2-5; 11 bases agree with TRBD2. Trimming cost V 5 bases and J 7 bases; bases outside gene matches: 9. This CDR3 comprises 15 residues.

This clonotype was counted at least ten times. The CDR3 loop reads CSVEAGSRNTEAFF. The CDR3 region has the DNA TGCAGCGTTGAAGCGGGGTCTCGGAACACTGAAGCTTTCTTT. The V call is TRBV29-1, the J call TRBJ1-1; no definite D call. The V gene's germline CDR1 is SQVTM and CDR2 ANQGSEA. The CDR3 has 14 amino acids. The V and J ends lost 1 base and 1 base respectively, with 10 bases between them.

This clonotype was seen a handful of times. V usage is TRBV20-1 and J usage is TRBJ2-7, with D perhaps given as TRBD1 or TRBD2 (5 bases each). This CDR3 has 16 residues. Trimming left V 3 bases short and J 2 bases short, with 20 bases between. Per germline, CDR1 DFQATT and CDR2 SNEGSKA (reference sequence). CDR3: CSASAPGTLGPYEQYF. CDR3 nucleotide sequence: TGCAGTGCTAGCGCCCCCGGGACCTTGGGGCCCTACGAGCAGTACTTC.

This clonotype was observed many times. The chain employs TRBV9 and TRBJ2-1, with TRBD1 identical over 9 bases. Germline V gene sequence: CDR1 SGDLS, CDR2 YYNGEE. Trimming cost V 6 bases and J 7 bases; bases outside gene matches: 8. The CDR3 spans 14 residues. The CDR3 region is CASTPTGGWNEQFF. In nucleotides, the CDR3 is TGTGCCAGCACCCCGACAGGGGGTTGGAATGAGCAGTTCTTC.

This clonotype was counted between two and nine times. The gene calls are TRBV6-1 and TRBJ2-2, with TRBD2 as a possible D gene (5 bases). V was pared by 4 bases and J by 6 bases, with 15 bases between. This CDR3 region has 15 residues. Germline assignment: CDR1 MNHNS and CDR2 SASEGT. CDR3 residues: CASSGTSTGSGELFF. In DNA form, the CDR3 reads TGTGCCAGCAGTGGTACCAGTACGGGGTCCGGGGAGCTGTTTTTT.

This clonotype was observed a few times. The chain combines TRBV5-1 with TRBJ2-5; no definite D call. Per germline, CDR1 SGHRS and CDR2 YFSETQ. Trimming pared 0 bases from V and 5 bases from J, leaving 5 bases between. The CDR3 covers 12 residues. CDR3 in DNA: TGCGCCAGCAGCTTGGACGTGGAGACCCAGTACTTC. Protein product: CASSLDVETQYF. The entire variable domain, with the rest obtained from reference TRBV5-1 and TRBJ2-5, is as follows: KAGVTQTPRYLIKTRGQQVTLSCSPISGHRSVSWYQQTPGQGLQFLFEYFSETQRNKGNFPGRFSGRQFSNSRSEMNVSTLELGDSALYLCASSLDVETQYFGPGTRLLVL.